What follows are 16 T cell receptor beta chains derived from one specimen sequenced in a study of molecular identifiers for immune sequencing clone quantification. Using its own MiXCR run on the PCR reads, TCRdb lists one record per CDR3 protein. The sample lists approximately 680,000 distinct CDR3 sequences, over 25% occurring once. Material: naive CD8+ T cells from blood, with Jurkat cell RNA spiked in. Subset of the sample: FACS-sorted CD8+CD4-CCR7+CD45RA+ naive T cells. All receptors come from a human donor in good health. Some libraries in this study had Jurkat cell RNA spiked in.

The gene calls are TRBV6-5 and TRBJ2-1; a weak D match, TRBD1 (6 bases). The CDR3 extends over 15 amino acids. With 4 bases removed from V and 0 bases from J, the gap between germline ends came to 10 bases. Germline assignment: CDR1 MNHEY and CDR2 SVGAGI. The CDR3 reads CASSSGVLSYNEQFF. The CDR3 nucleotides read TGTGCCAGCAGTTCAGGGGTCCTCTCCTACAATGAGCAGTTCTTC.

The sample holds many counts of this clonotype. The V and J genes are TRBV6-2 or TRBV6-3 and TRBJ2-3, with D possibly matching TRBD1 (5 bases). Germline assignment: CDR1 MNHEY and CDR2 SVGEGT. The CDR3 is 16 amino acids. The V end was cut by 3 bases, the J end by 0 bases, with 13 bases between. CDR3 region: CASSYLGEISTDTQYF. CDR3 DNA: TGTGCCAGCAGTTATCTAGGGGAAATTAGCACAGATACGCAGTATTTT.

Regarding this clonotype: A junction end diverges from the germline sequence, so it may reflect a read error. This rearrangement joins TRBV5-1 to TRBJ1-1; D is perhaps TRBD1 (5 bases). Germline CDR1 and CDR2: SGHRS and YFSETQ. The CDR3 length is 14 residues. As DNA, the CDR3 is TGCGCCGGCGGCGTTGCAGGGTCGGACGCTGAGGCTTTCTTT. Protein sequence: CAGGVAGSDAEAFF.

This clonotype appeared a few times. One end of the junction is discordant with germline, which a read error may explain. DNA of the CDR3: TGTGCCAGCAGCTTAGTTGCAAGGGGTGAGCAGTTCTTC. It translates to CASSLVARGEQFF. The genes are TRBV12-3 or TRBV12-4 and TRBJ2-1, with D possibly matching TRBD1 (5 bases). CDR3 length equals 13 residues.

This clonotype was observed many times. The J gene is TRBJ2-7, the V gene TRBV7-8; tentatively, D is TRBD1 or TRBD2 (5 bases each). The V end lost 4 bases, the J end lost 0 bases, and 16 bases lay between the germline ends. This CDR3 has 16 amino acids. Germline assignment: CDR1 SGHVS and CDR2 FQNEAQ. The DNA of the CDR3 is TGTGCCAGCAGCTGGCCCGCCGGGACGCCCTCCTACGAGCAGTACTTC. This sequence encodes CASSWPAGTPSYEQYF. Combining the CDR3 with reference TRBV7-8 and TRBJ2-7 gives the whole variable domain GAGVSQSPRYKVAKRGQDVALRCDPISGHVSLFWYQQALGQGPEFLTYFQNEAQLDKSGLPSDRFFAERPEGSVSTLKIQRTQQEDSAVYLCASSWPAGTPSYEQYFGPGTRLTVT.

This clonotype showed up many times. The gene calls are TRBV15 and TRBJ1-5; D may be TRBD1 (5 bases). The CDR3 spans 16 residues. Germline CDR1 reads LNHNV; CDR2 reads YYDKDF (reference sequence). V lost 5 bases and J lost 0, with 14 bases in between. The CDR3 reads CATSRAQGYSNQPQHF. The CDR3 region has the DNA TGTGCCACCAGCCGCGCCCAGGGCTATAGCAATCAGCCCCAGCATTTT.

Regarding this clonotype: A read error may be the cause here, since a much bigger clone is one base away. V gene TRBV5-1 combines with J gene TRBJ2-2, with a tentative D call TRBD1 (6 bases). The CDR3 has 17 residues. CDR1 and CDR2 from the germline V gene are SGHRS and YFSETQ. The CDR3 nucleotides read TGCGCCGGCAGCTTAACAGGGAGTCTGGCGTACACCGGGGAGCTGTTTTTT. This codes for CAGSLTGSLAYTGELFF.

The chain employs TRBV7-6 and TRBJ2-3; TRBD2 aligns across 9 bases. Germline-derived CDR1 and CDR2 are SGHVS and FNYEAQ. Trimming removed 1 base from V and 2 bases from J; junction bases left unmatched: 7. This CDR3 is built from 17 residues. DNA for the CDR3: TGTGCCAGCAGCTTAGGTAGCGGGGGATTGTACACAGATACGCAGTATTTT. Translated: CASSLGSGGLYTDTQYF.

This clonotype occurred many times. CDR3 region: CASSLPYVPGLAGGEEQYF. The DNA for the CDR3 is TGCGCCAGCAGCTTGCCATATGTCCCGGGACTAGCGGGAGGGGAAGAGCAGTACTTC. The chain combines TRBV5-1 with TRBJ2-7; 16 nucleotides align to TRBD2. V trimming: 1 base; J trimming: 7 bases; junction bases outside the gene matches: 14. Germline V gene lookup returns CDR1 SGHRS and CDR2 YFSETQ. This CDR3 is 19 amino acids long. Supplemented by reference TRBV5-1 and TRBJ2-7, the full variable domain reads KAGVTQTPRYLIKTRGQQVTLSCSPISGHRSVSWYQQTPGQGLQFLFEYFSETQRNKGNFPGRFSGRQFSNSRSEMNVSTLELGDSALYLCASSLPYVPGLAGGEEQYFGPGTRLTVT.

In its sample, this clonotype was seen many times. V and J are TRBV7-2 and TRBJ2-1; the D gene is possibly TRBD2 (5 bases). CDR3 length: 15 residues. Germline CDR1 and CDR2: SGHTA and FQGNSA. The V gene lost 6 bases and the J gene lost 8 bases, with 20 bases spanning the gap. This chain's CDR3 is CASSPQVIAIDEQFF. The CDR3 region has the DNA TGTGCCAGCAGTCCCCAAGTAATAGCGATCGATGAGCAGTTCTTC.

This clonotype was counted ten times or more. The chain employs TRBV5-1 and TRBJ1-3; maybe TRBD1 (6 bases). The CDR3 spans 16 residues. Trimming took 0 bases from V and 0 from J, leaving 10 bases between them. Germline CDR1 reads SGHRS; CDR2 reads YFSETQ. The CDR3 loop is CASSLEMGASGNTIYF. DNA of the CDR3: TGCGCCAGCAGCTTGGAAATGGGGGCCTCTGGAAACACCATATATTTT.

Details on this clonotype: The junction departs from germline at one end; a sequencing error may be responsible. This sequence joins TRBV12-3 or TRBV12-4 and TRBJ1-5; TRBD1 matches at 7 bases. The CDR3 runs 19 residues. The CDR3 reads CASSFGKDLDRESNRPQHF. The CDR3 bases are TGTGCCAGCAGTTTCGGCAAAGACCTAGACAGGGAGAGCAATCGGCCCCAGCATTTT.

The rearrangement links TRBV6-2 or TRBV6-3 to TRBJ2-4, with 7 nucleotides matching TRBD1. In germline, CDR1 is MNHEY, CDR2 SVGEGT. CDR3 length equals 14 residues. J lost 3 bases, V lost 10 bases, and 9 bases had no gene match. In nucleotides, the CDR3 is TGTGCCATTACGACAGGGTGGGACAAAAACATTCAGTACTTC. Translation: CAITTGWDKNIQYF.

This clonotype was seen a few times. This sequence joins TRBV4-1 and TRBJ1-2; 7 nucleotides line up with TRBD1. V shed 0 bases, J shed 4 bases, and the junction held 5 bases outside the gene matches. The CDR3 extends over 15 amino acids. CDR1 is MGHRA, CDR2 YSYEKL, per germline. CDR3 region: CASSQEPGQTYGYTF. The CDR3 DNA reads TGCGCCAGCAGCCAAGAGCCGGGACAGACCTATGGCTACACCTTC.

This clonotype has only a few counts. CDR3 sequence (DNA): TGCAGTGCTAGAGATCCCATCGGACAGGGTGACTATGGCTACACCTTC. It is translated as CSARDPIGQGDYGYTF. The rearrangement joins TRBV20-1 to TRBJ1-2; TRBD1 matches at 8 bases. The germline gives CDR1 DFQATT, CDR2 SNEGSKA (reference sequence). The CDR3 has 16 residues. V shed 0 bases and J 3 bases; nucleotides not matched to a gene: 9.

The table lists this clonotype with many counts. The CDR3, as DNA: TGTGCCAGCAGCCAACGGAACAGCCAAGAGACCCAGTACTTC. This translates into CASSQRNSQETQYF. The chain is built from TRBV14 and TRBJ2-5; D is unresolved. The V gene lost 2 bases and the J gene lost 1 base, with 8 bases spanning the gap. The CDR3 spans 14 residues. Germline V lookup: CDR1 SGHDN, CDR2 FVKESK.